This record covers a single T cell receptor beta chain. The antigen is not known. The record originates from a study of T cell responses to AZD1222 COVID-19 vaccine. Study-level points and caveats: Reportedly, nearly half of unique spike TCRs recognized epitopes outside B.1.351/B.1.1.7 mutations. At study baseline, merely six AZD1222 recipients were seropositive. Possibly, clonal diversity was underestimated; donors were largely white British and included more females.

Profiled with immunoSEQ multiplex PCR; TCRdb holds only in-frame clones, not every one. This table holds roughly 100,000 clones, roughly 91% found once. CDR3 length: 14 amino acids. J was trimmed by 2 bases and V by 7 bases; bases with no gene match: 6. Germline CDR1 SQVTM, CDR2 ANQGSEA. The sequences come from peripheral blood, collected on day 0 of AZD1222 vaccination. The TCR originated in an adult in good health. V is TRBV29-1 and J is TRBJ2-7, with 12 nucleotides matching TRBD2. The CDR3 nucleotides read TGCAGCGCCCGACCTAGCGGGAGGGCCTACGAGCAGTACTTC. It specifies CSARPSGRAYEQYF.